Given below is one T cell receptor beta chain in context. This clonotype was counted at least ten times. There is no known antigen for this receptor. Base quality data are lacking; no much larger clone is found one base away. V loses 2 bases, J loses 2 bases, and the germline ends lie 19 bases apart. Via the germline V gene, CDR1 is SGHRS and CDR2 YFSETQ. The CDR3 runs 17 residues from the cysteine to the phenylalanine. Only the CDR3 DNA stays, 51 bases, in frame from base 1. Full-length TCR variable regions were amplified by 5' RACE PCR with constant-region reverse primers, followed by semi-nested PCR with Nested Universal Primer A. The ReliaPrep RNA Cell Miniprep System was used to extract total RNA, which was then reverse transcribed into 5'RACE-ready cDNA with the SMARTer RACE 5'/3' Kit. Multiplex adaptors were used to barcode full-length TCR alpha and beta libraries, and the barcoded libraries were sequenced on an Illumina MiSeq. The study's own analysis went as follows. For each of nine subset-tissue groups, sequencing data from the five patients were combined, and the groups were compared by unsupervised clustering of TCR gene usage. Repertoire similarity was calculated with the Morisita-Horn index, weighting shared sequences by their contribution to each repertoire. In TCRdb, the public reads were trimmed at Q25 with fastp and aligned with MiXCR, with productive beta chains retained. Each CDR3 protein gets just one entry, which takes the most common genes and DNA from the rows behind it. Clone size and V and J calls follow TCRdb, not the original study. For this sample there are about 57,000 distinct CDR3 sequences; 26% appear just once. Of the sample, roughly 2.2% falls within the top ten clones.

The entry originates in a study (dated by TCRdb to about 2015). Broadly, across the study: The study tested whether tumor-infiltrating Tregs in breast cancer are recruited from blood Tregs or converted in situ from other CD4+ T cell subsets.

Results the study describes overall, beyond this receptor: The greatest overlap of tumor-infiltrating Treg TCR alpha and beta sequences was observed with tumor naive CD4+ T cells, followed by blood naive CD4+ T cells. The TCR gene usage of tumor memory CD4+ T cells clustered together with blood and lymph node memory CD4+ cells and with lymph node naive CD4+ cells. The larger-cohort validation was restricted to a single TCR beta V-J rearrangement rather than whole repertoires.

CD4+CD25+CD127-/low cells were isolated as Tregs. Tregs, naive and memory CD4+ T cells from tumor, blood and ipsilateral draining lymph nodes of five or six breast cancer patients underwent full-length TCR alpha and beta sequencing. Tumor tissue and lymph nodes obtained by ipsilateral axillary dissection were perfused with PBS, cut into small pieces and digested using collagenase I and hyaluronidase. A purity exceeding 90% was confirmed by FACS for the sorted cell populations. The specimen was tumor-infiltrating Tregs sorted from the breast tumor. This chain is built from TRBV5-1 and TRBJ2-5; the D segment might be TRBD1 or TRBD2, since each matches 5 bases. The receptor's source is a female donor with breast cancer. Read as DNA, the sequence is TGCGCCAGCAGCTTCGGCACGAGGGGCGAGGGTCAAGAGACCCAGTACTTC. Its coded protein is CASSFGTRGEGQETQYF.